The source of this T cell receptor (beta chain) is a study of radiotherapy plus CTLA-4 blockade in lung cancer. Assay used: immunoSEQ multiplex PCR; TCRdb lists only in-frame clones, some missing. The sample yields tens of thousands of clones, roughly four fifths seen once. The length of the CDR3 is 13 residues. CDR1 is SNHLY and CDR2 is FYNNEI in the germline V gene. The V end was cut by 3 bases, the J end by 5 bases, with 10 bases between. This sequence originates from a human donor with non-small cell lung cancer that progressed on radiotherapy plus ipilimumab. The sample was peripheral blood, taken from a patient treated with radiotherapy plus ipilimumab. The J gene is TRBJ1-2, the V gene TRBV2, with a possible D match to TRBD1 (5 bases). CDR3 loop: CASSDEGVYGYTF. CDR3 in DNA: TGTGCCAGCAGTGATGAAGGGGTGTATGGCTACACCTTC. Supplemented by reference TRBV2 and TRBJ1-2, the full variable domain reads EPEVTQTPSHQVTQMGQEVILRCVPISNHLYFYWYRQILGQKVEFLVSFYNNEISEKSEIFDDQFSVERPDGSNFTLKIRSTKLEDSAMYFCASSDEGVYGYTFGSGTRLTVV.